This T cell receptor beta chain was profiled in a study of blood T cell repertoires in COVID-19. On the study more broadly: Acute and convalescent COVID-19 samples came from the United States, Italy and Spain. Sample material is recorded as cDNA or gDNA derived from T cells, B-cell-depleted T cells, or PBMCs.

In the source study's methods: Nucleated cell counts were estimated from reference gene primer amplification. Measured with immunoSEQ multiplex PCR; TCRdb has only the in-frame clones, and not every one. D and trimming were read from the DNA, whereas the V and J calls and clone size are those reported in that table. Of roughly 70,000 clones listed, around 74% are singletons. This clone was seen more than once but under ten times. J lost 4 bases, V lost 5 bases, and 12 bases had no gene match. The CDR3 contains 16 residues. The V gene's germline CDR1 is MDHEN and CDR2 SYDVKM. The V and J genes are TRBV28 and TRBJ2-7, with 9 nucleotides matching TRBD1. The specimen sequenced was peripheral blood. This receptor was identified in a man between 65 and 79 years old with acute or convalescent COVID-19. CDR3 loop: CASSTNRGRRGYEQYF. The CDR3 nucleotides read TGTGCCAGCAGTACAAACAGGGGGCGGCGGGGTTACGAGCAGTACTTC.